This T cell receptor (beta chain) was profiled in a study of glioma-infiltrating T cells. Study results and caveats: Tissue-blood divergence was below expectation in non-neoplastic patients, above in gliomas. Very few CDR3 sequences were shared between tissue and blood.

Amplification of TCR alpha and beta CDR3 regions from RNA used iRepertoire nested multiplex PCR. For one-step reverse transcription and amplification, 100-400 ng of tissue mRNA or PBMC total RNA was used. TCRdb analysed the multiplex PCR reads with MiXCR anew, one entry per CDR3 protein. The table shows 150,000 to 200,000 distinct CDR3 sequences, with roughly 32% occurring only once. Between the trimmed V and J ends, which lost 3 bases and 4 bases, there was a span of 12 bases. Germline CDR1 reads LNHDA; CDR2 reads SQIVND (reference sequence). The CDR3 totals 14 residues. This clonotype has at least ten counts. Its specificity is unknown.

This receptor was obtained from a human donor with low-grade glioma or glioblastoma, undergoing nonglioma brain surgery, or in good health (not recorded which). The chain uses TRBV19 and TRBJ1-2; D is possibly TRBD1 (6 bases). The sequencing input was glioma tissue, nonneoplastic brain tissue, or PBMCs (not recorded which). The CDR3 here is CASSIGGGLYGYTF. The CDR3 DNA reads TGTGCCAGTAGTATCGGGGGGGGCCTCTATGGCTACACCTTC.